Here is one TCR beta chain with its context. Its antigen is not known. The entry originates in a study of T cells after yellow fever vaccination. Study summary: Some fractions had low cell numbers, and these were prepared with SMART-Seq v4 Ultra Low Input. General study results and limits: It was a small share of clonotypes that appeared in both CD4 and CD8 compartments. Abundant clonotypes from the bulk population could have been carried over as contaminants into FACS-sorted repertoires.

5'RACE template switching produced TCR cDNA carrying a universal primer site and UMIs. A single record per CDR3 protein comes from TCRdb applying MiXCR to the 5' RACE reads. This table has around 550,000 distinct CDR3 sequences, roughly 19% appearing once. The sequencing here drew on PBMCs, taken 15 days after the yellow fever booster vaccination. The clonotype comes from a man aged 30-40 years who received the YFV17D yellow fever vaccine.

The CDR3 nucleotides are TGCAGCATTATCCGGGAGTCGTCCTACGAGCAGTACTTC. This encodes CSIIRESSYEQYF. J is TRBJ2-7 and V is TRBV29-1, with D maybe TRBD2 (6 bases). This CDR3 has 13 residues. Trimming removed 8 bases at V and 1 base at J, with 15 bases between. Germline V gene data show CDR1 as SQVTM and CDR2 as ANQGSEA.